These 10 T cell receptor beta chains were sequenced from one sample in a study of CD8 T cells in Susac syndrome (dated by TCRdb to about 2019). Preparation of the library involved the immunoSEQ multiplex PCR assay. RNA was extracted using the RNeasy kit, and about 0.45 to 1 ug of the RNA was reverse transcribed with random hexamers. TCRdb itself trimmed the public reads at Q25 with fastp, ran MiXCR and retained productive beta chains. Each CDR3 protein gets just one entry, which takes the most common genes and DNA from the rows behind it. The sample table shows roughly 200,000 distinct CDR3 sequences, and about 95% are seen once. The top ten clones comprise approximately 0.075% of the sample. Source material: CD4+ T cells from PBMCs. Receptors were obtained from a human donor with multiple sclerosis.

V usage is TRBV20-1 and J usage is TRBJ2-1; tentative D call: TRBD2 (6 bases). CDR1 is DFQATT, CDR2 SNEGSKA, per germline (reference sequence). Trimming shortened V by 2 bases and J by 8 bases, and 13 bases separated the two germline ends. This CDR3 comprises 13 residues. In DNA, the CDR3 is TGCAGTGCTAGATCCTATTGGGGGGATGAGCAGTTCTTC. This sequence encodes CSARSYWGDEQFF.

J is TRBJ2-3 and V is TRBV3-1, with 10 bases that match TRBD2. This CDR3 comprises 16 residues. In germline, CDR1 is LGHDT, CDR2 YNNKEL (reference sequence). Trimming took 0 bases from V and 4 from J; bases not matched to a gene: 4. CDR3 DNA: TGTGCCAGCAGCCAAGACCTAGCGGGGGTCGCAGATACGCAGTATTTT. This gives the protein CASSQDLAGVADTQYF.

The V call is TRBV7-9, the J call TRBJ2-7; D is possibly TRBD1 (7 bases). CDR1 is SEHNR and CDR2 is FQNEAQ in the germline V gene (reference sequence). This CDR3 spans 15 amino acids. V was clipped by 5 bases and J by 2 bases, with 16 bases between them. The CDR3 DNA reads as TGTGCCAGCAGCCCGGGGGACAGCCTTACCTACGAGCAGTACTTC. Amino acids: CASSPGDSLTYEQYF.

The genes are TRBV20-1 and TRBJ2-7; 8 bases line up with TRBD1. From germline, CDR1 is DFQATT and CDR2 SNEGSKA (reference sequence). The CDR3 loop spans 12 amino acids. V shed 4 bases, J shed 6 bases, and the junction held 5 bases outside the gene matches. Here the CDR3 DNA reads TGCAGTGCTACCCGGACAGGGCCCGAGCAGTACTTC. Translating gives CSATRTGPEQYF.

The rearrangement joins TRBV20-1 to TRBJ2-3, with TRBD1 as a possible D gene (6 bases). V was cut by 6 bases and J by 0 bases, with 13 bases left in between. The CDR3 has 14 amino acids. Germline-derived CDR1 and CDR2 are DFQATT and SNEGSKA (reference sequence). CDR3 nucleotide sequence: TGCAGTGCCCCTACCAGGGGAAGCACAGATACGCAGTATTTT. Amino acid sequence: CSAPTRGSTDTQYF.

V and J are TRBV25-1 and TRBJ1-4, with 9 nucleotides matching TRBD1. V was clipped by 4 bases and J by 0 bases; unmatched bases: 18. Germline V lookup: CDR1 MGHDK, CDR2 SYGVNS. The CDR3 is 21 amino acids. CDR3 sequence reads: CASSVWTGEEVGYATNEKLFF. In nucleotides, the CDR3 is TGTGCCAGCAGTGTCTGGACAGGGGAAGAGGTGGGCTATGCAACTAATGAAAAACTGTTTTTT.

This clonotype was picked up one time. The chain couples TRBV30 to TRBJ1-2; D unclear. V gave up 2 bases and J gave up 7 bases, with 11 bases separating them. Per germline, CDR1 GTSNPN and CDR2 SVGIG (reference sequence). CDR3 length: 12 residues. The CDR3 DNA reads as TGTGCCTGGAGTCGCCCTCGACTTGGCTACACCTTC. The encoded protein is CAWSRPRLGYTF.

V gene TRBV7-9 combines with J gene TRBJ1-1; D might be TRBD1 (5 bases). The CDR3 spans 14 residues. V lost 3 bases and J lost 1, with 9 bases in between. Per germline, CDR1 SEHNR and CDR2 FQNEAQ (reference sequence). The chain's CDR3 is CASSFQGPNTEAFF. CDR3 bases: TGTGCCAGCAGCTTTCAGGGACCGAACACTGAAGCTTTCTTT.

The chain combines TRBV25-1 with TRBJ2-6; D possibly corresponds to TRBD2 (5 bases). This CDR3 contains 17 residues. Per the germline V gene, CDR1 is MGHDK and CDR2 is SYGVNS. The V end lost 7 bases, the J end lost 0 bases, and 16 bases lay between the germline ends. CDR3 sequence: CASKNSAHFSGANVLTF. CDR3 DNA sequence: TGTGCCAGCAAGAATAGCGCGCACTTCTCTGGGGCCAACGTCCTGACTTTC.

The chain is built from TRBV9 and TRBJ2-7, with D tentatively TRBD1 (6 bases). This CDR3 is 15 amino acids long. In germline, CDR1 is SGDLS, CDR2 YYNGEE. The V gene lost 4 bases and the J gene lost 3 bases, with 17 bases spanning the gap. Written as DNA, the CDR3 is TGTGCCAGCAGCCAGGGGATCGCATCCGACTACGAGCAGTACTTC. It is translated as CASSQGIASDYEQYF.